These 32 T cell receptor beta chains share one sample of origin, sequenced in a study of blood T cell repertoires in COVID-19. The repertoire was sequenced with immunoSEQ multiplex PCR; TCRdb's copy has only in-frame clones and lacks some. This table holds around 250,000 clones, 90% to 95% found once. The sequenced material came from PBMCs or T cells enriched from blood (not recorded which). Receptors originate from a human donor in a cohort exposed to, infected with or recovered from COVID-19 (not recorded which). The donor label of this sample is uncertain.

The chain combines TRBV6-6 with TRBJ1-6; tentative D call: TRBD1 (5 bases). This CDR3 spans 16 amino acids. The V gene's germline CDR1 is MNHNY and CDR2 SVGAGI (reference sequence). V dropped 3 bases and J dropped 7 bases, with 16 bases sitting between them. CDR3 in amino acids: CASSYPLQGLNSPLHF. The DNA for the CDR3 is TGTGCCAGCAGTTATCCTCTCCAGGGATTGAATTCACCCCTCCACTTT.

The V gene is TRBV7-9, the J gene TRBJ1-4, with 9 bases matching TRBD1. Germline CDR1 reads SEHNR; CDR2 reads FQNEAQ (reference sequence). The junction had 6 bases not matched to a gene; V was cut back by 5 bases and J by 5 bases. This CDR3 comprises 15 residues. CDR3 protein: CASSPQTGGNEKLFF. CDR3 nucleotides: TGTGCCAGCAGCCCCCAGACAGGGGGAAATGAAAAACTGTTTTTT.

As for this clone: Other DNA sequences in this sample translate to the same CDR3. The chain joins TRBV29-1 to TRBJ1-1, with a weak D call TRBD1 (5 bases). V was pared by 5 bases and J by 1 base, with 5 bases between. Germline-derived CDR1 and CDR2 are SQVTM and ANQGSEA. The length of the CDR3 is 11 residues. CDR3 sequence: CSVQGNTEAFF. The CDR3 region has the DNA TGCAGCGTTCAGGGGAACACTGAAGCTTTCTTT.

The J gene is TRBJ2-2, the V gene TRBV19; TRBD2 might be the D (5 bases). The V end lost 4 bases, the J end lost 3 bases, and 12 bases lay between the germline ends. Germline V lookup: CDR1 LNHDA, CDR2 SQIVND (reference sequence). This CDR3 is built from 15 residues. CDR3 region: CASSRETGDTGELFF. CDR3 bases: TGTGCCAGTAGTAGGGAAACCGGGGACACCGGGGAGCTGTTTTTT.

The genes are TRBV4-1 and TRBJ2-4, with 10 positions matching TRBD2. CDR1 is MGHRA, CDR2 YSYEKL, per germline. CDR3 size: 17 residues. J lost 0 bases, V lost 4 bases, and 6 bases had no gene match. The CDR3 DNA reads as TGCGCCAGCAGCCGCGGACTAGCGGACGTAGCCAAAAACATTCAGTACTTC. Protein: CASSRGLADVAKNIQYF.

The gene calls are TRBV25-1 and TRBJ1-2; D not certain. The germline gives CDR1 MGHDK, CDR2 SYGVNS. Between the trimmed V and J ends, which lost 6 bases and 5 bases, there was a span of 16 bases. The CDR3 spans 14 residues. The CDR3 here is CASSPMGERYGYTF. CDR3 nucleotides: TGTGCCAGCAGCCCGATGGGAGAGAGGTATGGCTACACCTTC.

Here the CDR3 reads CASSHKSQANEKLFF. The DNA for the CDR3 is TGTGCCAGCAGTCACAAATCGCAGGCTAATGAAAAACTGTTTTTT. The chain combines TRBV7-9 with TRBJ1-4; D is ambiguous. Germline values: CDR1 SEHNR, CDR2 FQNEAQ (reference sequence). This CDR3 has 15 residues. Trimming pared 6 bases from V and 3 bases from J, leaving 14 bases between.

The CDR3 spells CASGAGTGGHEQYF. Written as DNA, the CDR3 is TGTGCTAGTGGCGCCGGGACAGGGGGCCACGAGCAGTACTTC. V is TRBV12-5 and J is TRBJ2-7; 12 bases are shared with TRBD1. V lost 6 bases and J lost 5; bases outside the gene matches: 5. This CDR3 has 14 amino acids. Germline lookup yields CDR1 LGHNT and CDR2 FRNRAP.

The CDR3 region is CASSFRQGNTDTQYF. The CDR3 DNA is TGTGCCAGCAGCTTCAGGCAGGGGAACACAGATACGCAGTATTTT. V gene TRBV7-9 combines with J gene TRBJ2-3, with D maybe TRBD1 (6 bases). The CDR3 sequence is 15 residues long. Deletions cut 3 bases from V and 2 bases from J, with 12 bases between. From germline, CDR1 is SEHNR and CDR2 FQNEAQ (reference sequence).

The chain has TRBV9 and TRBJ2-2, with D possibly matching TRBD2 (5 bases). V lost 0 bases and J lost 3, with 9 bases in between. The CDR3 is made up of 15 amino acids. Germline CDR1 reads SGDLS; CDR2 reads YYNGEE. The chain's CDR3 is CASSVVPGYTGELFF. The CDR3 DNA reads TGTGCCAGCAGCGTAGTCCCGGGATACACCGGGGAGCTGTTTTTT. Filled out from reference TRBV9 and TRBJ2-2, the complete variable domain reads DSGVTQTPKHLITATGQRVTLRCSPRSGDLSVYWYQQSLDQGLQFLIQYYNGEERAKGNILERFSAQQFPDLHSELNLSSLELGDSALYFCASSVVPGYTGELFFGEGSRLTVL.

The chain is built from TRBV12-3 or TRBV12-4 and TRBJ1-2; D not resolved. The CDR3 totals 10 residues. V was clipped by 6 bases and J by 4 bases, with 3 bases between them. Here the CDR3 DNA reads TGTGCCAGCAGCCGCTATGGCTACACCTTC. This gives the protein CASSRYGYTF.

V gene TRBV7-9 combines with J gene TRBJ2-3; 8 bases line up with TRBD2. Trimming removed 6 bases from V and 1 base from J; junction bases left unmatched: 6. In germline, CDR1 is SEHNR, CDR2 FQNEAQ (reference sequence). This CDR3 has 15 amino acids. CDR3 residues: CASSFETSGTDTQYF. DNA for the CDR3: TGTGCCAGCAGTTTCGAGACTAGCGGCACAGATACGCAGTATTTT.

The V call is TRBV5-1, the J call TRBJ1-4; D is possibly TRBD1 (5 bases). The CDR3 sequence is 16 residues long. The germline V gene has CDR1 SGHRS and CDR2 YFSETQ. Trimming took 0 bases from V and 0 from J, leaving 9 bases between them. The CDR3 sequence: CASSLEGDSTNEKLFF. The CDR3 DNA reads TGCGCCAGCAGCTTGGAAGGGGATTCAACTAATGAAAAACTGTTTTTT.

The chain links TRBV2 to TRBJ2-1, with 9 nucleotides matching TRBD2. Trimming at V came to 6 bases and at J to 6 bases, leaving 12 bases not matched to a gene. The CDR3 loop spans 16 amino acids. The germline V gene has CDR1 SNHLY and CDR2 FYNNEI. The CDR3, as DNA: TGTGCCAGCAGGGCCGTCGCGCTAGCGGGGAGCAATGAGCAGTTCTTC. Its translation is CASRAVALAGSNEQFF.

The chain links TRBV19 to TRBJ1-6; D perhaps matches TRBD1 (6 bases). V gave up 3 bases and J gave up 6 bases, with 6 bases separating them. Looked up from germline, CDR1 is LNHDA and CDR2 is SQIVND (reference sequence). The CDR3 totals 13 residues. CDR3 in amino acids: CASSIRGNSPLHF. The CDR3 bases are TGTGCCAGTAGTATCAGGGGTAATTCACCCCTCCACTTT.

This chain joins TRBV11-3 and TRBJ2-1; 8 nucleotides align to TRBD2. The trim removed 7 bases at V and 4 bases at J, leaving 6 bases unmatched. This CDR3 is built from 14 residues. Germline-derived CDR1 and CDR2 are SGHNT and YENEEA. CDR3 nucleotide sequence: TGTGCCAGCAACTCACTAGCGGAGTACAATGAGCAGTTCTTC. The encoded protein is CASNSLAEYNEQFF. The variable domain in full, completed from reference TRBV11-3 and TRBJ2-1, reads EAGVVQSPRYKIIEKKQPVAFWCNPISGHNTLYWYLQNLGQGPELLIRYENEEAVDDSQLPKDRFSAERLKGVDSTLKIQPAELGDSAVYLCASNSLAEYNEQFFGPGTRLTVL.

The rearrangement links TRBV3-1 (or the pseudogene TRBV3-2) to TRBJ1-5, with D possibly being TRBD1 (6 bases). Per germline, CDR1 LGHDT and CDR2 YNNKEL (reference sequence). With 4 bases removed from V and 1 base from J, the gap between germline ends came to 20 bases. This CDR3 comprises 18 residues. The DNA of the CDR3 is TGTGCCAGCAGCCCACGTCTCATACGGGGGGGCAGCAATCAGCCCCAGCATTTT. Residues: CASSPRLIRGGSNQPQHF.

The genes are TRBV6-1 and TRBJ1-1, with 10 bases identical to TRBD1. CDR1 MNHNS and CDR2 SASEGT come from the germline V gene. This CDR3 contains 18 residues. With 0 bases clipped from V and 1 base from J, the junction kept 8 bases outside the gene matches. The CDR3 is CASSEAWTGGSGNTEAFF. CDR3 bases: TGTGCCAGCAGTGAAGCCTGGACAGGGGGAAGCGGGAACACTGAAGCTTTCTTT.

The V call is TRBV19, the J call TRBJ2-4; D perhaps matches TRBD1 (5 bases). The germline V and J ends were trimmed by 1 base and 7 bases, with 11 bases remaining between them. There are 14 residues in the CDR3. The germline gives CDR1 LNHDA, CDR2 SQIVND (reference sequence). The CDR3 DNA reads TGTGCCAGTAGTATAGCCCCCCCAGGGAACATTCAGTACTTC. Protein product: CASSIAPPGNIQYF.

DNA for the CDR3: TGCGCCAGCAGCTTGACTAGCGGGGCTGGAAACATTCAGTACTTC. Translation gives CASSLTSGAGNIQYF. The chain is built from TRBV5-1 and TRBJ2-4; 10 positions agree with TRBD2. Germline loops: CDR1 SGHRS, CDR2 YFSETQ. The length of the CDR3 is 15 residues. The junction had 4 bases not matched to a gene; V was cut back by 1 base and J by 6 bases. Combining the CDR3 with reference TRBV5-1 and TRBJ2-4 gives the whole variable domain KAGVTQTPRYLIKTRGQQVTLSCSPISGHRSVSWYQQTPGQGLQFLFEYFSETQRNKGNFPGRFSGRQFSNSRSEMNVSTLELGDSALYLCASSLTSGAGNIQYFGAGTRLSVL.

The chain employs TRBV6-2 or TRBV6-3 and TRBJ1-5; 7 bases fit TRBD1. This CDR3 has 13 residues. From germline, CDR1 is MNHEY and CDR2 SVGEGT. Trimming removed 6 bases from V and 7 bases from J; junction bases left unmatched: 6. CDR3 sequence (DNA): TGTGCCAGCAGCCAGGACAGGAGACAGCCCCAGCATTTT. As protein: CASSQDRRQPQHF.

The table lists this clone with a count of one. One end of the junction varies from germline; a read error may be responsible. The rearrangement uses TRBV30 and TRBJ2-7, with D uncertain. The length of the CDR3 is 10 residues. Germline lookup yields CDR1 GTSNPN and CDR2 SVGIG (reference sequence). The CDR3 spells CAWSDRVLIF. CDR3 sequence (DNA): TGTGCCTGGAGTGACCGGGTTCTAATCTTC.

The chain uses TRBV5-8 and TRBJ2-5; 9 bases agree with TRBD2. CDR1 SGHTS and CDR2 YDEGEE come from the germline V gene. The length of the CDR3 is 16 residues. V lost 4 bases, J lost 4 bases, and 11 bases stayed unmatched. CDR3 loop: CASSPREGLARETQYF. CDR3 DNA sequence: TGTGCCAGCAGCCCGAGGGAGGGACTAGCACGAGAGACCCAGTACTTC.

This sequence joins TRBV19 and TRBJ1-4; a possible D gene is TRBD1 (5 bases). CDR3 size: 12 residues. V lost 3 bases, J lost 8 bases, and 7 bases lay in between. Germline loops: CDR1 LNHDA, CDR2 SQIVND (reference sequence). This CDR3 reads CASSIYREKLFF. In DNA form, the CDR3 reads TGTGCCAGTAGTATTTACAGGGAAAAACTGTTTTTT.

This clone showed up just once. This chain connects TRBV29-1 to TRBJ2-1, with 9 bases identical to TRBD2. There are 15 residues in the CDR3. The V segment lost 6 bases and the J segment 8 bases; nucleotides outside the gene matches: 14. Germline values: CDR1 SQVTM, CDR2 ANQGSEA. Here the CDR3 reads CSVVIAGAFRDEQFF. Here the CDR3 DNA reads TGCAGCGTAGTTATAGCGGGGGCGTTTAGGGATGAGCAGTTCTTC.

The CDR3 is CASSYGRDTEAFF. CDR3 DNA: TGTGCCAGTAGTTATGGGAGGGACACTGAAGCTTTCTTT. The V call is TRBV19, the J call TRBJ1-1; D not certain. Germline assignment: CDR1 LNHDA and CDR2 SQIVND (reference sequence). This CDR3 region has 13 residues. The V end lost 5 bases, the J end lost 3 bases, and 10 bases lay between the germline ends.

The chain combines TRBV18 with TRBJ2-1, with D perhaps matching TRBD2 (6 bases). Trimming stripped 2 bases from V and 5 bases from J, with 7 bases between. Germline CDR1 KGHSH, CDR2 LQKENI. The CDR3 runs 13 residues. CDR3 bases: TGTGCCAGCTCACCAAAGCGGGACAATGAGCAGTTCTTC. Translation: CASSPKRDNEQFF.

This chain connects TRBV6-5 to TRBJ2-7, with a possible D match to TRBD1 (5 bases). The CDR3 totals 15 residues. Per germline, CDR1 MNHEY and CDR2 SVGAGI. The V gene lost 2 bases and the J gene lost 1 base, with 12 bases spanning the gap. CDR3 protein: CASSYGAMGSYEQYF. The DNA for the CDR3 is TGTGCCAGCAGTTACGGGGCCATGGGGTCCTACGAGCAGTACTTC.

The genes are TRBV7-2 and TRBJ1-4, with TRBD1 matching 9 bases. The V segment lost 5 bases and the J segment 8 bases; nucleotides outside the gene matches: 12. The CDR3 spans 16 residues. Germline CDR1 reads SGHTA; CDR2 reads FQGNSA. The CDR3: CASSPAPGTGREKLFF. CDR3 nucleotides: TGTGCCAGCAGCCCTGCCCCCGGGACAGGGAGGGAAAAACTGTTTTTT.

V gene TRBV2 combines with J gene TRBJ2-1; 11 positions agree with TRBD2. Per the germline V gene, CDR1 is SNHLY and CDR2 is FYNNEI. The CDR3 is made up of 15 amino acids. V lost 2 bases to trimming and J lost 7 bases; unmatched junction nucleotides: 4. CDR3 loop: CASSERGLAGNEQFF. As DNA, the CDR3 is TGTGCCAGCAGTGAAAGAGGACTAGCGGGTAATGAGCAGTTCTTC.

A few counts support this clone. The chain uses TRBV4-1 and TRBJ1-4; 7 positions agree with TRBD1. Germline V gene sequence: CDR1 MGHRA, CDR2 YSYEKL. The J segment lost 3 bases and the V segment lost 5 bases, leaving 9 bases of the junction unmatched. This CDR3 spans 16 amino acids. This CDR3 reads CASSSLRTGPNEKLFF. CDR3 in DNA: TGCGCCAGCAGCTCGCTCCGGACAGGTCCTAATGAAAAACTGTTTTTT.

The chain combines TRBV7-3 with TRBJ2-2, with 9 bases that match TRBD1. Germline CDR1 and CDR2: SGHTA and FQGTGA. V lost 5 bases to trimming and J lost 6 bases; unmatched junction nucleotides: 10. The CDR3 is 16 residues long. The CDR3 DNA reads TGTGCCAGCAGCCTGACGGGACAGGGACCCGCCGGGGAGCTGTTTTTT. Amino acid sequence: CASSLTGQGPAGELFF.